The following is a TCR beta chain sequence with its context. The sample is drawn from a study of OX40 agonist ivuxolimab in advanced cancers. Study-wide background: Allowance was made for prior anti-PD-1, anti-PD-L1 or anti-CTLA-4 therapy, and approximately 41% had some.

This CDR3 is 15 amino acids long. With 6 bases clipped from V and 5 bases from J, the junction kept 7 bases outside the gene matches. Germline loops: CDR1 MNHNS, CDR2 SASEGT. Autoimmune disease history or systemic immunosuppression led to patients being barred. Clones were sequenced by immunoSEQ multiplex PCR, and TCRdb holds only the in-frame ones, with some missing. The sample has approximately 90,000 clones; 90% to 95% are singletons. This receptor was obtained from an adult with an advanced solid tumor such as melanoma, head and neck, liver or kidney cancer. The input for sequencing was CD4+ or CD8+ T cells sorted from blood, taken in a trial of the OX40 agonist ivuxolimab. The chain carries TRBV6-1 and TRBJ2-1; 10 nucleotides align to TRBD1. The CDR3 DNA reads as TGTGCCAGCAGCGGCGACAGGGGGCCTAACAATGAGCAGTTCTTC. Protein sequence: CASSGDRGPNNEQFF.